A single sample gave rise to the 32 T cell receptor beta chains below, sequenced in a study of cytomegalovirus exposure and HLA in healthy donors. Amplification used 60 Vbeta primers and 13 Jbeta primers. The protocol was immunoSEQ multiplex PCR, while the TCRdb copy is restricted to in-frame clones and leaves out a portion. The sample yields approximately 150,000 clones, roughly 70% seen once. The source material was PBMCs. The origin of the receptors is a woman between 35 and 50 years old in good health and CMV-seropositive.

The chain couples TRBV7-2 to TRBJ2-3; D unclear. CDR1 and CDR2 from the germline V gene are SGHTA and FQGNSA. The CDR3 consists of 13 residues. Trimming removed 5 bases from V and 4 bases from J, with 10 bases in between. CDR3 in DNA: TGTGCCAGCAGCCTCCTTGGGCCAGATACGCAGTATTTT. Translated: CASSLLGPDTQYF.

The CDR3 DNA is TGTGCCAGCAGTCTAGCGGGAGGGCCAGGTGAGCAGTTCTTC. The encoded protein is CASSLAGGPGEQFF. This rearrangement joins TRBV27 to TRBJ2-1, with 12 bases matching TRBD2. Germline lookup yields CDR1 MNHEY and CDR2 SMNVEV (reference sequence). Trimming cost V 5 bases and J 9 bases; bases outside gene matches: 5. This CDR3 region has 14 residues.

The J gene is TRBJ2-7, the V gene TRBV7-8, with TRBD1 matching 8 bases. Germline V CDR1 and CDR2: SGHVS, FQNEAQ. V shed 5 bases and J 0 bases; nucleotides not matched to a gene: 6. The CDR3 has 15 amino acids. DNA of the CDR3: TGTGCCAGCAGCACGGGGACAGGTGACTCCTACGAGCAGTACTTC. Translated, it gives CASSTGTGDSYEQYF.

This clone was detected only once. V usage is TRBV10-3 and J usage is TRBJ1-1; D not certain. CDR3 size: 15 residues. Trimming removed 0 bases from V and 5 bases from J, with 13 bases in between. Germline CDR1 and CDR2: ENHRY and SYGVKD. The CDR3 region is CAISESTGGLTEAFF. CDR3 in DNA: TGTGCCATCAGTGAGTCCACTGGAGGGCTGACTGAAGCTTTCTTT.

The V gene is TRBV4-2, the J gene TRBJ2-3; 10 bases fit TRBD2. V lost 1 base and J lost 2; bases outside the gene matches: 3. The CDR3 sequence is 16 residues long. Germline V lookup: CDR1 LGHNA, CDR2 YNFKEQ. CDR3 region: CASSQGTSGLTDTQYF. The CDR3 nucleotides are TGTGCCAGCAGCCAAGGGACTAGCGGTCTCACAGATACGCAGTATTTT.

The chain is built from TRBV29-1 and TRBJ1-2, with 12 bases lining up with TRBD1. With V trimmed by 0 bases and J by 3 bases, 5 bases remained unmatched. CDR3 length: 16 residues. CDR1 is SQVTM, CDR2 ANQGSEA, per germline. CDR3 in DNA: TGCAGCGTTGAAGAAGGGACAGGGGGCAGGGACTATGGCTACACCTTC. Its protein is CSVEEGTGGRDYGYTF.

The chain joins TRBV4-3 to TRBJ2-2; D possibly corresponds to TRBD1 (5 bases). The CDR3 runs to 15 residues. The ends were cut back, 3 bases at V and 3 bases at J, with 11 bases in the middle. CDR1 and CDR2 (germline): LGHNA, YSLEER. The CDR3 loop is CASSQGKGYTGELFF. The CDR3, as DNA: TGCGCCAGCAGCCAGGGGAAGGGGTACACCGGGGAGCTGTTTTTT.

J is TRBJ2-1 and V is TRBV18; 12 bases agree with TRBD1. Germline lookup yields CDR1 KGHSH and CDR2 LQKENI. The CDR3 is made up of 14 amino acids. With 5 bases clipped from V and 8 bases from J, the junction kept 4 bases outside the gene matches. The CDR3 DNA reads TGTGCCAGCTCAGGGGACAGGGGGCTGGATGAGCAGTTCTTC. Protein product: CASSGDRGLDEQFF.

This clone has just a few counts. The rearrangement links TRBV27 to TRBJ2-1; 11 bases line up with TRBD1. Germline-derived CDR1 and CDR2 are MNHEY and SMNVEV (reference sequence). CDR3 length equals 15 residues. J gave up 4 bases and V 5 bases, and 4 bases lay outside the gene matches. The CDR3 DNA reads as TGTGCCAGCAGTCCGGGGACAGGGGGGTACAATGAGCAGTTCTTC. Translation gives CASSPGTGGYNEQFF.

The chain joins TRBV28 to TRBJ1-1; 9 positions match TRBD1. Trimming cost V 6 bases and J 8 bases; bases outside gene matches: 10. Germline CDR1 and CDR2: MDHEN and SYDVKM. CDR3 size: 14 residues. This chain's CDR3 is CASRSPGQGPEAFF. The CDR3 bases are TGTGCCAGCAGGTCACCGGGACAGGGCCCAGAAGCTTTCTTT.

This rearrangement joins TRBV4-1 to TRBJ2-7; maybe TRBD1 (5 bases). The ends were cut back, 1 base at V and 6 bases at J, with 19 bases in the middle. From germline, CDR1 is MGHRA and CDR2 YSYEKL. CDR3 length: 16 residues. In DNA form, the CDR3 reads TGCGCCAGCAGCCAAGCTTTTTCCTCAGGGCCACGCGAGCAGTACTTC. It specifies CASSQAFSSGPREQYF.

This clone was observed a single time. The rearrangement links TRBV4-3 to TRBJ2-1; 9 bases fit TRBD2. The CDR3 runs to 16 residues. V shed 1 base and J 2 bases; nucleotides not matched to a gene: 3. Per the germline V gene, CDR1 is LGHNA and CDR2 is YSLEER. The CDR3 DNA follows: TGCGCCAGCAGCCAAGTTGGCGGGAGGGCCTACAATGAGCAGTTCTTC. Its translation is CASSQVGGRAYNEQFF.

The CDR3 DNA follows: TGCGCCAGCAGCTTGTCCCCGGGGAAACAAGAGACCCAGTACTTC. This encodes CASSLSPGKQETQYF. V and J are TRBV5-1 and TRBJ2-5; tentative D call: TRBD2 (5 bases). Germline CDR1 reads SGHRS; CDR2 reads YFSETQ. Trimming cost V 1 base and J 2 bases, with 12 bases left between them. This CDR3 spans 15 amino acids.

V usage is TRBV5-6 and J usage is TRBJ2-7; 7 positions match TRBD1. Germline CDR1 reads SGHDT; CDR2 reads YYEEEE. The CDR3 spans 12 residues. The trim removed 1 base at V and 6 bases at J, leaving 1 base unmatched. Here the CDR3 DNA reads TGTGCCAGCAGCTTGTACAGGGGCGAGCAGTACTTC. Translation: CASSLYRGEQYF.

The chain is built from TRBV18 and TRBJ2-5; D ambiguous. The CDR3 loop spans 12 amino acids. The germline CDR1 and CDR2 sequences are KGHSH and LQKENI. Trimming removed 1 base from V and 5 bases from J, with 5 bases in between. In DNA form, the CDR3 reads TGTGCCAGCTCACCACGTCGGGAGACCCAGTACTTC. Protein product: CASSPRRETQYF.

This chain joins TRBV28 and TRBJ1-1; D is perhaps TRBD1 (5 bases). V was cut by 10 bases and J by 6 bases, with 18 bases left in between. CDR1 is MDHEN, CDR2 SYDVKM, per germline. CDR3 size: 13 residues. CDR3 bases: TGTGCCACCATCGCCGGGGGTCAGGCTGAAGCTTTCTTT. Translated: CATIAGGQAEAFF.

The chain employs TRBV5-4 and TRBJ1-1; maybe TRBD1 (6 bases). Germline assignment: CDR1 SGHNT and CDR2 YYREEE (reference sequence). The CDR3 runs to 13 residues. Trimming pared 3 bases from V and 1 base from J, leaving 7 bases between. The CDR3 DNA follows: TGTGCCAGCAGCTCGGGACAGAACACTGAAGCTTTCTTT. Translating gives CASSSGQNTEAFF.

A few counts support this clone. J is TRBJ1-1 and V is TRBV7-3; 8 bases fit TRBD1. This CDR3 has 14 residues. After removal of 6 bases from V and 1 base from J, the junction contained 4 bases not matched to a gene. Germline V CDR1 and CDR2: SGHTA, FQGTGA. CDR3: CASSKDRGNTEAFF. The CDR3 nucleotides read TGTGCCAGCAGTAAAGACAGGGGGAACACTGAAGCTTTCTTT.

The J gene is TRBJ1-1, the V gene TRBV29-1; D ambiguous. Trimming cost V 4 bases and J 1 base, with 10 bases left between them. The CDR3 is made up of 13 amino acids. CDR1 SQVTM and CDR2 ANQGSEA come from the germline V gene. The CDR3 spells CSVGGAANTEAFF. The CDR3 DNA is TGCAGCGTTGGCGGAGCAGCGAACACTGAAGCTTTCTTT.

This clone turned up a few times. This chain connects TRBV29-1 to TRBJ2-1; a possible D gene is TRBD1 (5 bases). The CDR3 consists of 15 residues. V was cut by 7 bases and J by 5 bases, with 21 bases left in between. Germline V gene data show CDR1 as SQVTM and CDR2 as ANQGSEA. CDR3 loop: CSARGSLSSNNEQFF. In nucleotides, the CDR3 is TGCAGCGCAAGGGGATCACTATCTTCTAACAATGAGCAGTTCTTC.

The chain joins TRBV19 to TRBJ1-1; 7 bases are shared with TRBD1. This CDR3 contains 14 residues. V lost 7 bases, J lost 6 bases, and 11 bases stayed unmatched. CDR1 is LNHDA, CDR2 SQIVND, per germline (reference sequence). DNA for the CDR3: TGTGCCAGTAATAACCACAGGGGCACGGCTGAAGCTTTCTTT. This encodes CASNNHRGTAEAFF.

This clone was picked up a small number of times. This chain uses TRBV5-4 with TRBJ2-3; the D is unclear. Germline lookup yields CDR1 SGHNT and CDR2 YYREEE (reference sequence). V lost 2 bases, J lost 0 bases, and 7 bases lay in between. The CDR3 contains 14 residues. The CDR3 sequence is CASSFIGSTDTQYF. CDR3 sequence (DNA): TGTGCCAGCAGCTTTATCGGTAGCACAGATACGCAGTATTTT. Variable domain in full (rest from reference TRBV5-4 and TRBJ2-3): ETGVTQSPTHLIKTRGQQVTLRCSSQSGHNTVSWYQQALGQGPQFIFQYYREEENGRGNFPPRFSGLQFPNYSSELNVNALELDDSALYLCASSFIGSTDTQYFGPGTRLTVL.

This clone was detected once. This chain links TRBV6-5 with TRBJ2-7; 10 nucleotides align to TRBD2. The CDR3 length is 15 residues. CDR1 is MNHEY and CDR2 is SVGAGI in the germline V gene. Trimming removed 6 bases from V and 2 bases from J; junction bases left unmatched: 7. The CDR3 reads CASSPQRGGTYEQYF. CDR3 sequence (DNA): TGTGCCAGCAGCCCCCAGCGGGGGGGAACCTACGAGCAGTACTTC.

This CDR3 is CASSPDRPNTEAFF. The CDR3, as DNA: TGCGCCAGCAGCCCGGACAGGCCAAACACTGAAGCTTTCTTT. J is TRBJ1-1 and V is TRBV5-1; TRBD1 matches at 7 bases. The CDR3 spans 14 residues. J lost 2 bases, V lost 4 bases, and 5 bases had no gene match. The V gene's germline CDR1 is SGHRS and CDR2 YFSETQ.

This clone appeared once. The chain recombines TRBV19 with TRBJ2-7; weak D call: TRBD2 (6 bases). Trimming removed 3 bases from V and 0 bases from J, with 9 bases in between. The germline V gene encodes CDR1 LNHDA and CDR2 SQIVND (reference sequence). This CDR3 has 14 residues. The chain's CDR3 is CASSIGGASYEQYF. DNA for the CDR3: TGTGCCAGTAGTATCGGCGGGGCCTCCTACGAGCAGTACTTC.

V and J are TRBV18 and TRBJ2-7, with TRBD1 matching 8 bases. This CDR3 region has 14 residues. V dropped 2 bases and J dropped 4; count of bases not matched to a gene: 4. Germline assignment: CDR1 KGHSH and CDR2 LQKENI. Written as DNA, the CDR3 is TGTGCCAGCTCACCATGGACAGGGAATTACGAGCAGTACTTC. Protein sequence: CASSPWTGNYEQYF.

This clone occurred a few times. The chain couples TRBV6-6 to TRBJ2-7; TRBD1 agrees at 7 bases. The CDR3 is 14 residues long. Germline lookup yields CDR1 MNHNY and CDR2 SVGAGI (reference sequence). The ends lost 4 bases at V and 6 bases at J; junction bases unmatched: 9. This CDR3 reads CASSSLDRVGEQYF. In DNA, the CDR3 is TGTGCCAGCAGTTCCCTCGACAGGGTTGGCGAGCAGTACTTC.

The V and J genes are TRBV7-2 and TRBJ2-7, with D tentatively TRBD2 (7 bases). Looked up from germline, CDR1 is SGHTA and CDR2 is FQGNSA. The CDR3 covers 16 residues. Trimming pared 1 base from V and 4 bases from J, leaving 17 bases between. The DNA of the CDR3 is TGTGCCAGCAGCTTAGAGATGGGGGGGCCCGGGTACGAGCAGTACTTC. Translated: CASSLEMGGPGYEQYF.

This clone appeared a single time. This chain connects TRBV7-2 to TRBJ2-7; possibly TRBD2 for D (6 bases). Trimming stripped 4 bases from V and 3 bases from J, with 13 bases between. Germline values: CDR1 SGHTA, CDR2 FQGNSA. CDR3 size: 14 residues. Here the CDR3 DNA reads TGTGCCAGCAGCTCAACCGGGGGTAACTACGAGCAGTACTTC. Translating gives CASSSTGGNYEQYF.

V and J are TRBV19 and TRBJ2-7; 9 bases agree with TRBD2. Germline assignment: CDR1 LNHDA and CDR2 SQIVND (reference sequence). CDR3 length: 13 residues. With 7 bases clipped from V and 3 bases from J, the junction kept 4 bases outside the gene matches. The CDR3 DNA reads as TGTGCCAGTACCGGGACTAGCAGCTACGAGCAGTACTTC. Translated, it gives CASTGTSSYEQYF.

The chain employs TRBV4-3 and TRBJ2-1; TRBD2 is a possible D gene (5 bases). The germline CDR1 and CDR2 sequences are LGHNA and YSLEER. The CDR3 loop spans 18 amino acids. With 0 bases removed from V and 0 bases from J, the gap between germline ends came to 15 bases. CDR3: CASSQDGLLAPSYNEQFF. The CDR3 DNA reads TGCGCCAGCAGCCAAGATGGCCTGCTAGCCCCCTCCTACAATGAGCAGTTCTTC.

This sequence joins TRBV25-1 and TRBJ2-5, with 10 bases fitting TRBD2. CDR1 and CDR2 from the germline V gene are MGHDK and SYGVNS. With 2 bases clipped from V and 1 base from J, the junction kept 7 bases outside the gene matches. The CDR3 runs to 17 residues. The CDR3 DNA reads TGTGCCAGCAGTGAAAATAGCGGGAGGCCCGGCCAAGAGACCCAGTACTTC. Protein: CASSENSGRPGQETQYF.